The rows below give T cell receptor beta chains drawn from one sample of a study of cytomegalovirus exposure and HLA in healthy donors. Sequencing used immunoSEQ multiplex PCR; TCRdb keeps in-frame clones, though not all of them. The sample contains some 210,000 clones, around 80% of which appear only once. The sample was PBMCs. These receptor sequences come from a male donor in good health and CMV-seronegative. Each CDR3 is given with its conserved first and last residue. Each record gives: V gene, clone size, D gene, J gene, CDR3 length, CDR3 DNA, CDR3 protein. A D gene is named only where the DNA matches it firmly. Size values are once, few and many counts, or a class for expanded clones, and some rows have none.

>TRBV4-1|.|TRBD2|TRBJ2-3|19
TGCGCCAGCGCAACGGGACTAGCGGGATTAGGATCGGGCACAGATACGCAGTATTTT
CASATGLAGLGSGTDTQYF
>TRBV5-1|few|TRBD2|TRBJ2-5|15
TGCGCCAGCAGCCCGGGACTAGCGGGAGTAGAGACCCAGTACTTC
CASSPGLAGVETQYF
>TRBV29-1|.|TRBD1|TRBJ1-2|13
TGCAGCGTCGATGGACAGGGGGTCAGCCCATACACCTTC
CSVDGQGVSPYTF
>TRBV11-2|.|TRBD1|TRBJ1-4|17
TGTGCCAGCAGCTTATGGCCAGGGGGCTCTCTAAGCGAAAAACTGTTTTTT
CASSLWPGGSLSEKLFF
>TRBV2|.|TRBD1|TRBJ1-4|15
TGTGCCAGCAGTGAATCGGACAGGTCTAATGAAAAACTGTTTTTT
CASSESDRSNEKLFF
>TRBV30|.|.|TRBJ2-7|12
TGTGCCTGGAGTGTAGCCTTCTACGAGCAGTACTTC
CAWSVAFYEQYF
>TRBV5-1|.|TRBD2|TRBJ2-7|15
TGCGCCAGCAGCTTGGGACTAGCGGGGGTCTACGAGCAGTACTTC
CASSLGLAGVYEQYF
>TRBV29-1|.|TRBD1|TRBJ1-2|15
TGCAGCGTTGACCCCGGACAGGGGGCGTCGGGTGGCTACACCTTC
CSVDPGQGASGGYTF
>TRBV27|.|.|TRBJ1-1|15
TGTGCCAGCAGTTCATCAGGGGTGGCGAACACTGAAGCTTTCTTT
CASSSSGVANTEAFF
>TRBV15|.|.|TRBJ2-2|13
TGTGCCACCGCCGCCGGGACTCCCGGGGAGCTGTTTTTT
CATAAGTPGELFF
>TRBV7-2|.|.|TRBJ2-1|14
TGTGCCAGCAGCTTTGGGGCGACCTACAATGAGCAGTTCTTC
CASSFGATYNEQFF
>TRBV5-1|.|TRBD2|TRBJ2-5|17
TGCGCCAGCAGCTTGGGACTAGCGGGAGGGCAAGTGGAGACCCAGTACTTC
CASSLGLAGGQVETQYF
>TRBV13|few|TRBD1|TRBJ2-7|14
TGTGCCAGCAGTCCGGGACAGGGGGAGGGCGAGCAGTACTTC
CASSPGQGEGEQYF
>TRBV7-9|.|TRBD2|TRBJ2-7|13
TGTGCCAGCAGCTCGGGACTAGTCTACGAGCAGTACTTC
CASSSGLVYEQYF
>TRBV14|.|.|TRBJ1-2|16
TGTGCCAGCAGCGTAACCCGCCGGGACAATCTCTATGGCTACACCTTC
CASSVTRRDNLYGYTF
>TRBV7-9|.|TRBD1|TRBJ2-5|15
TGTGCCAGCAGCTTCAACCGGGACAGCCAAGAGACCCAGTACTTC
CASSFNRDSQETQYF
>TRBV18|few|TRBD1|TRBJ2-6|18
TGTGCCAGCTCACGTTACAGGGGGCAGGACTCTGGGGCCAACGTCCTGACTTTC
CASSRYRGQDSGANVLTF
>TRBV18|.|.|TRBJ2-1|13
TGTGCCAGCTCACCCCGCTCCTACAATGAGCAGTTCTTC
CASSPRSYNEQFF
>TRBV6-1|.|TRBD1|TRBJ2-7|13
TGTGCCAGCAAGATGGGGACAGTCTACGAGCAGTACTTC
CASKMGTVYEQYF
>TRBV10-3|.|TRBD1|TRBJ1-1|12
TGTGCCATTTTGGACAGGGACCTTGAAGCTTTCTTT
CAILDRDLEAFF
>TRBV5-1|.|.|TRBJ2-5|15
TGCGCCAGCAGCTCCGGCGGGGTGATTCAAGAGACCCAGTACTTC
CASSSGGVIQETQYF
>TRBV9|once|TRBD1|TRBJ2-7|14
TGTGCCAGCAGCGTAGACGGGACAGACGCCGAGCAGTACTTC
CASSVDGTDAEQYF
>TRBV5-1|.|TRBD1|TRBJ2-1|15
TGCGCCAGCAGCGCAACAGGGGATGGTTACAATGAGCAGTTCTTC
CASSATGDGYNEQFF
>TRBV18|.|TRBD1|TRBJ2-7|16
TGTGCCAGCTCTCATCCGGGACAGGGGACTCCCTACGAGCAGTACTTC
CASSHPGQGTPYEQYF
>TRBV28|.|.|TRBJ2-7|13
TGTGCCAGCAGTCCCACGAGCTCCTACGAGCAGTACTTC
CASSPTSSYEQYF
>TRBV7-9|.|TRBD2|TRBJ2-1|18
TGTGCCAGCAGCTTAGCCCCCGAGTGGAAGCGGGGACACAATGAGCAGTTCTTC
CASSLAPEWKRGHNEQFF
>TRBV6-5|few|.|TRBJ1-2|14
TGTGCCAGCAGTTACTCCGGGGGAACCTATGGCTACACCTTC
CASSYSGGTYGYTF
>TRBV6-1|few|TRBD2|TRBJ2-2|14
TGTGCCAGCAGCCCCGATGCGGGAGGCGGGGAGCTGTTTTTT
CASSPDAGGGELFF
>TRBV5-4|once|TRBD2|TRBJ2-7|18
TGTGCCAGCCGCCCCCCCCCGGGACTAGCGGGAGGGCCTTCCGAGCAGTACTTC
CASRPPPGLAGGPSEQYF
>TRBV13|.|TRBD1|TRBJ2-7|15
TGTGCCAGCAGCGACAGGGCTTCGAGCTCCTACGAGCAGTACTTC
CASSDRASSSYEQYF
>TRBV7-2|.|TRBD2|TRBJ2-2|14
TGTGCCAGCAGCTTTAGCGGGAGGGCCGGGGAGCTGTTTTTT
CASSFSGRAGELFF
>TRBV7-6|.|.|TRBJ2-3|15
TGTGCCAGCAGCTTCACTAGGACTAGCACAGATACGCAGTATTTT
CASSFTRTSTDTQYF
>TRBV25-1|once|.|TRBJ1-1|16
TGTGCCAGCAGTGAAGGGGGGGCAGGGAGGGTACCTGAAGCTTTCTTT
CASSEGGAGRVPEAFF
>TRBV2|.|TRBD2|TRBJ2-5|11
TGTGCCAGCGCGCGGGGGGAGACCCAGTACTTC
CASARGETQYF
>TRBV21-1|.|.|TRBJ2-1|16
TGTGCCAGCAGCAAAGATAAGAGCGGGAGATACAATGAGCAGTTCTTC
CASSKDKSGRYNEQFF
>TRBV6-5|.|TRBD2|TRBJ2-5|16
TGTGCCAGCAGTTACTCGAGGGGCGGGAGGCAAGAGACCCAGTACTTC
CASSYSRGGRQETQYF
>TRBV7-8|.|.|TRBJ2-4|13
TGTGCCAGCAGCTTAGAAGTAGGGGACATTCAGTACTTC
CASSLEVGDIQYF
>TRBV4-2|few|.|TRBJ1-4|16
TGTGCCAGCAGCCAAGACGACACTGCAACTAATGAAAAACTGTTTTTT
CASSQDDTATNEKLFF
>TRBV30|few|.|TRBJ1-4|14
TGTGCCTGGAGTGTAGGCGGGTTAAATGAAAAACTGTTTTTT
CAWSVGGLNEKLFF
>TRBV5-6|.|TRBD2|TRBJ2-1|16
TGTGCCAGCAGCCCCGCTGTAGCGGGTACCTACAATGAGCAGTTCTTC
CASSPAVAGTYNEQFF
>TRBV6-4|.|TRBD1|TRBJ1-5|16
TGTGCCAGCAGGTATCGGGACAGAAAACGCAATCAGCCCCAGCATTTT
CASRYRDRKRNQPQHF
>TRBV5-6|.|.|TRBJ2-7|14
TGTGCCAGCAGCACGGACAGTAGCTCCTACGAGCAGTACTTC
CASSTDSSSYEQYF
>TRBV4-1|few|TRBD2|TRBJ2-3|18
TGCGCCAGCAGCCAAGAGAGGGAGGGGTCTATAAGCACAGATACGCAGTATTTT
CASSQEREGSISTDTQYF
>TRBV5-1|.|TRBD1|TRBJ2-7|15
TGCGCCAGCAGCCCAAGGCCGGGACAGAACTACGAGCAGTACTTC
CASSPRPGQNYEQYF
>TRBV7-8|.|TRBD1|TRBJ1-2|14
TGTGCCAGCAGTCCTACAGGGGGCGCGTCCGGCTACACCTTC
CASSPTGGASGYTF
>TRBV5-1|.|.|TRBJ1-1|15
TGCGCCAGCACCCCAGGGAATGGATGGAACACTGAAGCTTTCTTT
CASTPGNGWNTEAFF
>TRBV7-9|.|TRBD2|TRBJ2-7|16
TGTGCCAGCAGCTTCACTAGCGGGAGGGCCTCCGGGGAGCAGTACTTC
CASSFTSGRASGEQYF
>TRBV5-1|.|TRBD2|TRBJ2-1|16
TGCGCCAGCAGCTTGAGCCTAGCGGGTCCCTACAATGAGCAGTTCTTC
CASSLSLAGPYNEQFF
>TRBV7-8|.|.|TRBJ2-6|21
TGTGCCAGCAGCTTCCGCCGGTCGCGACAAATATTCTCCTCTGGGGCCAACGTCCTGACTTTC
CASSFRRSRQIFSSGANVLTF
>TRBV10-1|.|TRBD2|TRBJ2-1|15
TGCGCCAGCAGCCTCGGCGGGAGTTCTGGGAATGAGCAGTTCTTC
CASSLGGSSGNEQFF
>TRBV7-2|.|.|TRBJ2-7|14
TGTGCCAGCAGCTTAGTACAGAGCTCCTACGAGCAGTACTTC
CASSLVQSSYEQYF
>TRBV6-5|.|.|TRBJ2-7|16
TGTGCCAGCAGTTACCCCACGCAGGGGGGTAGCGACGAGCAGTACTTC
CASSYPTQGGSDEQYF
>TRBV7-3|.|.|TRBJ1-2|15
TGTGCCAGCAGCTCCCCGACAGGCACTAACTATGGCTACACCTTC
CASSSPTGTNYGYTF
>TRBV2|few|TRBD1|TRBJ2-3|13
TGTGCCAGCATAGGGGGCGGCACAGATACGCAGTATTTT
CASIGGGTDTQYF
>TRBV5-1|.|.|TRBJ2-3|15
TGCGCCAGCAGCTTGGGCACTGTCGTGGCAGATACGCAGTATTTT
CASSLGTVVADTQYF
>TRBV14|.|TRBD1|TRBJ1-2|16
TGTGCCAGCAGCCAGGCTAACAGGGGGACTAACTATGGCTACACCTTC
CASSQANRGTNYGYTF
>TRBV5-1|.|.|TRBJ2-5|13
TGCGCCAGCAAGGGGGGAGGGCCTGAGACCCAGTACTTC
CASKGGGPETQYF
>TRBV27|.|.|TRBJ2-7|13
TGTGCCAGCAGTTTACAGGGATCCTACGAGCAGTACTTC
CASSLQGSYEQYF